This T cell receptor (beta chain) was documented in a study of human T cells and chemical hapten exposure. As for the study in general: Patients having alopecia areata, totalis or universalis were mostly female.

This clonotype was recorded a few times. Its antigen is not known. TCRdb passed the RACE reads through MiXCR, listing each CDR3 protein once. The sample holds about 82,000 distinct CDR3 sequences; approximately 13% are singletons and the top ten take around 5.7%. Time point here: patch test 3, about 24 weeks after DPC sensitization. Treatment noted: therapeutic diphenylcyclopropenone sensitization with weekly scalp DPC. Study-wide results and limits: TCRs at a frequency above 1 in 1000 stayed unchanged with DPC sensitization.

This TCR came from a woman between 50 and 59 years old with alopecia areata. Some clones in this sample may be carry-over from other donors' samples. The sample was whole blood, taken in connection with sensitization to the hapten diphenylcyclopropenone (DPC).

Written as DNA, the CDR3 is TGTGCCAGCAGCTTGGCAGGGGAGCTTCAGCCCCAGCATTTT. Translated, it gives CASSLAGELQPQHF. This sequence joins TRBV7-9 and TRBJ1-5; a weak D match, TRBD1 (6 bases). The CDR3 runs to 14 residues. V was shortened by 3 bases and J by 6 bases, with 12 bases between the two germline ends. Per the germline V gene, CDR1 is SEHNR and CDR2 is FQNEAQ (reference sequence).